This T cell receptor (beta chain) was captured in a study of vaccination effects on CD4 cells after COVID-19 (dated by TCRdb to between 2022 and 2023). Regarding the study in general: Two doses of either the BNT162b2 or the mRNA-1273 mRNA SARS-CoV-2 vaccine were administered to participants. SARS-CoV-2 spike-specific CD4+ TCR repertoires were compared before and after mRNA vaccination in COVID-19 convalescent patients and in infection-naive vaccine recipients. Altogether, around eleven COVID-19 convalescent patients and a few SARS-CoV-2-naive healthy vaccine recipients made up the full study. Cultures from other donors in the study were sequenced with the Oncomine TCR Beta short-read assay on an Illumina iSeq 100. General findings and caveats noted by the study authors: In healthy vaccine recipients, vaccine-induced clones were almost all SARS-CoV-2 mono-reactive, with only 1 of 255 being cross-reactive with common cold coronaviruses. At late post-vaccination timepoints, both infection-induced and vaccine-induced clones showed marked clonal contraction, consistent with waning T cell responses. Limitations of the study were the small number of convalescent patients and the absence of early post-infection timepoints.

Of note for this clone: There is no known antigen for this receptor. No much larger clonotype is one base removed from it; base qualities were not supplied.

The method behind the library was the immunoSEQ multiplex PCR assay. DNA from the cultured, isolated CD4+ T cells was subjected to TCR beta CDR3 sequencing. In the source study's methods: Non-productive TCR sequences were removed, reads were trimmed to the CDR3 region, and CDR3s of at least 7 amino acids were retained. Antigen-specific clonotypes were identified using the MANAFEST web app by comparison of expansion in peptide wells against reference cultures. Positive clones required FDR<0.05 expansion versus reference and all other wells, odds ratio above 5, and frequency above 0.1% in two replicate wells. Cross-reactive clonotypes were defined as significantly expanded in SARS-CoV-2 spike wells and in at least one common cold coronavirus spike condition. Using the stringdist R package, CDR3 similarity was measured by Levenshtein distance, and unrooted trees were constructed with ape in R 3.6.1. This is the immuneACCESS table as TCRdb keeps it, with only in-frame sequences that have V and J called. A part of the clones is gone; compared with another copy, unresolved V genes explain less than half, and the rest is unexplained. V and J calls and clone size are copied from that table; D and trimming were computed from the DNA. Present in this sample are 20,000 to 25,000 clones, about 71% of which were seen just once. The top ten clones comprise about an eighth of the sample.

In the ViraFEST assay, PBMC were stimulated with viral peptide pools, and antigen-specific CD4+ T cell clonotypes were then identified by expansion using TCR sequencing. After about 9 days of culture, CD4+ T cells were isolated with the EasySep CD4+ T cell isolation kit. Negative nucleocapsid antibody results before and after vaccination confirmed that the healthy vaccine recipients had no prior SARS-CoV-2 infection. Each well held under 2.5 million PBMC cultured in IMDM containing roughly 5% human AB serum, 8 to 10 IU/ml IL-2 and gentamicin, along with 10 ug/ml peptides. On days 3 and 7, half of the culture medium was replaced with fresh IL-2-containing medium. Unless otherwise noted, each peptide stimulation condition was cultured in triplicate wells. Using Ficoll-Paque Plus gradient centrifugation, PBMC were separated from whole blood and then either used fresh or cryopreserved at -140C. The overlapping peptide pools covered the spike proteins of SARS-CoV-2 as well as those of the common cold coronaviruses HCoV-NL63, HCoV-OC43 and HCoV-229E. The QIAamp micro DNA kit was used to extract genomic DNA from the cultured CD4+ T cells.

V gives up 1 base and J gives up 5 bases, and the segment between their germline ends measures 6 bases. The CDR3 has 13 amino acids, counting the end cysteine and phenylalanine. Only the CDR3 DNA stays, 39 bases, in frame from base 1. Sequences MNHNS (CDR1) and SASEGT (CDR2) are obtained from the germline V gene. The sample was CD4+ T cells from PBMCs cultured with HCoV-OC43 spike peptides, taken before COVID-19 vaccination. This sample's cell subset or site label indicates: HCoV-OC43 spike overlapping peptide pool stimulation. The sequence derives from a human donor who received a COVID-19 vaccine. Rearrangement joined TRBV6-1 to TRBJ2-1, with the D gene call left open. The CDR3 corresponds to CASSEERDNEQFF. At the DNA level, the sequence is TGTGCCAGCAGTGAAGAAAGGGACAATGAGCAGTTCTTC.